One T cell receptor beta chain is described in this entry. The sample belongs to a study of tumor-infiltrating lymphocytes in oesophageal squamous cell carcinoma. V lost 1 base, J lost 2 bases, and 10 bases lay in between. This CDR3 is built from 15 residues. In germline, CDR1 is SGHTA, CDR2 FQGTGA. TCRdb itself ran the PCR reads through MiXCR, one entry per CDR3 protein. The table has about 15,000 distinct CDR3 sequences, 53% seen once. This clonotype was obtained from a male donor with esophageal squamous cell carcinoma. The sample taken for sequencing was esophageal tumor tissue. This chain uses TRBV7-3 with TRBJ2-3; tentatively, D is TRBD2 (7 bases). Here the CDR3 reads CASSLRGGPTDTQYF. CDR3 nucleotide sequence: TGTGCCAGCAGCTTAAGGGGGGGCCCCACAGATACGCAGTATTTT.